This passage covers 31 T cell receptor beta chains from one sample sequenced in a study of OX40 agonist ivuxolimab in advanced cancers. The library was prepared using the immunoSEQ multiplex PCR assay. The clones in this table, taken by TCRdb from immuneACCESS, are in-frame only. Not every clone is retained; where verified, under half of the shortfall comes from an unresolved V gene, and the cause of the rest is unknown. The sample yields roughly 24,000 clones; 85% were counted once. The ten largest clones represent roughly 33% of the sample. The specimen was CD4+ or CD8+ T cells sorted from blood, collected in a trial of the OX40 agonist ivuxolimab. The receptors were gathered from an adult with an advanced solid tumor such as melanoma, head and neck, liver or kidney cancer.

This sequence joins TRBV9 and TRBJ2-1, with D uncertain. Trimming pared 3 bases from V and 5 bases from J, leaving 9 bases between. CDR1 and CDR2 from the germline V gene are SGDLS and YYNGEE. The CDR3 spans 13 residues. CDR3 residues: CASSAPRDNEQFF. The DNA for the CDR3 is TGTGCCAGCAGCGCCCCTCGGGACAATGAGCAGTTCTTC.

This clone was counted once. CDR3 DNA: TGTGCCTGGAGTGCGAGGGGATACGAGCAGTACTTC. Its translation: CAWSARGYEQYF. V usage is TRBV30 and J usage is TRBJ2-7; either TRBD1 or TRBD2 may fit D (5 bases each). V was trimmed by 1 base and J by 4 bases, leaving 8 bases between them. The CDR3 runs 12 residues. CDR1 and CDR2 (germline): GTSNPN, SVGIG (reference sequence).

This clone was counted only a few times. The chain combines TRBV5-5 with TRBJ1-5, with D unclear. The CDR3 spans 15 residues. V was clipped by 2 bases and J by 11 bases, with 20 bases between them. The germline V gene has CDR1 SGHKS and CDR2 YYEKEE (reference sequence). CDR3 in amino acids: CASSLGNSPKSAQHF. The CDR3 nucleotides are TGTGCCAGCAGCTTAGGGAACAGCCCAAAATCAGCCCAGCATTTT.

The chain carries TRBV15 and TRBJ2-2, with a weak D call TRBD2 (6 bases). CDR1 and CDR2 (germline): LNHNV, YYDKDF (reference sequence). The ends were cut back, 5 bases at V and 4 bases at J, with 11 bases in the middle. The CDR3 has 14 residues. CDR3 sequence: CATSLGGVTGELFF. CDR3 nucleotide sequence: TGTGCCACCAGCCTGGGGGGTGTCACCGGGGAGCTGTTTTTT.

The DNA of the CDR3 is TGTGCCAGCAGTGAAGAGAGGACACGAGCCTACGAGCAGTACTTC. This encodes CASSEERTRAYEQYF. The chain couples TRBV6-1 to TRBJ2-7; perhaps TRBD1 as D (5 bases). Trimming shortened V by 1 base and J by 2 bases, and 12 bases separated the two germline ends. Germline-derived CDR1 and CDR2 are MNHNS and SASEGT. The CDR3 runs to 15 residues.

V is TRBV5-1 and J is TRBJ2-5; possible D gene TRBD2, 7 bases. V was shortened by 0 bases and J by 5 bases, with 17 bases between the two germline ends. Germline values: CDR1 SGHRS, CDR2 YFSETQ. The CDR3 has 16 amino acids. The CDR3 bases are TGCGCCAGCAGCTTGGCCGAAGGGGGGGAGGGGGAGACCCAGTACTTC. Its protein product is CASSLAEGGEGETQYF.

V and J are TRBV18 and TRBJ2-5, with D perhaps TRBD2 (5 bases). From germline, CDR1 is KGHSH and CDR2 LQKENI. With 3 bases removed from V and 3 bases from J, the gap between germline ends came to 11 bases. CDR3 size: 14 residues. The CDR3 sequence: CASSPERAEETQYF. CDR3 DNA: TGTGCCAGCTCACCTGAGAGGGCGGAAGAGACCCAGTACTTC.

The rearrangement joins TRBV11-2 to TRBJ2-7; TRBD1 aligns across 7 bases. CDR3 length: 16 amino acids. Germline V lookup: CDR1 SGHAT, CDR2 FQNNGV. With 0 bases clipped from V and 3 bases from J, the junction kept 8 bases outside the gene matches. The CDR3 loop reads CASSLEVGQGVYEQYF. CDR3 bases: TGTGCCAGCAGCTTAGAGGTGGGTCAGGGGGTCTACGAGCAGTACTTC.

This clone came up a few times. This chain uses TRBV9 with TRBJ1-2; 7 positions agree with TRBD1. CDR3 length equals 13 residues. After removal of 3 bases from V and 7 bases from J, the junction contained 6 bases not matched to a gene. Germline V gene data show CDR1 as SGDLS and CDR2 as YYNGEE. CDR3 DNA sequence: TGTGCCAGCAGCGGGACAGGTCGCCCTGGCTACACCTTC. Residues: CASSGTGRPGYTF. Drawing the rest from reference TRBV9 and TRBJ1-2, the complete variable domain is DSGVTQTPKHLITATGQRVTLRCSPRSGDLSVYWYQQSLDQGLQFLIQYYNGEERAKGNILERFSAQQFPDLHSELNLSSLELGDSALYFCASSGTGRPGYTFGSGTRLTVV.

The J gene is TRBJ2-2, the V gene TRBV13; the match to TRBD2 covers 16 bases. Trimming took 6 bases from V and 0 from J; bases not matched to a gene: 10. The CDR3 totals 20 residues. CDR1 and CDR2 (germline): PRHDT, FYEKMQ (reference sequence). As DNA, the CDR3 is TGTGCCAGCAGGGGACTAGCGGGGGGGCCCTTGGACGCGAACACCGGGGAGCTGTTTTTT. It codes for CASRGLAGGPLDANTGELFF.

The J gene is TRBJ2-7, the V gene TRBV2, with TRBD2 matching 8 bases. Germline V gene data show CDR1 as SNHLY and CDR2 as FYNNEI. This CDR3 has 15 residues. The trim removed 6 bases at V and 3 bases at J, leaving 10 bases unmatched. CDR3 amino acids: CASRRTSGLYYEQYF. The CDR3 region has the DNA TGTGCCAGCAGACGAACTAGCGGACTCTACTACGAGCAGTACTTC.

CDR3: CASSSLDAIGNSPLHF. The CDR3 DNA follows: TGTGCCAGCAGTTCCCTGGACGCCATCGGGAATTCACCCCTCCACTTT. The rearrangement links TRBV28 to TRBJ1-6; D not certain. This CDR3 contains 16 residues. Looked up from germline, CDR1 is MDHEN and CDR2 is SYDVKM. With 4 bases removed from V and 7 bases from J, the gap between germline ends came to 17 bases.

As to this clone: A far more abundant clone sits one base away, making this likely a read error. The chain combines TRBV5-6 with TRBJ2-5; D unresolved. V was shortened by 0 bases and J by 5 bases, with 17 bases between the two germline ends. Looked up from germline, CDR1 is SGHDT and CDR2 is YYEEEE. CDR3 length: 16 amino acids. The CDR3: CASSLAEGWDGETQYF. The CDR3 DNA follows: TGTGCCAGCAGCTTGGCCGAAGGGTGGGATGGGGAGACCCAGTACTTC.

The J gene is TRBJ2-1, the V gene TRBV6-5; 10 positions agree with TRBD2. Trimming removed 2 bases from V and 5 bases from J; junction bases left unmatched: 3. Germline V gives CDR1 MNHEY, CDR2 SVGAGI. The CDR3 extends over 15 amino acids. The CDR3 region is CASSYASGSDNEQFF. As DNA, the CDR3 is TGTGCCAGCAGTTACGCTAGCGGGAGTGACAATGAGCAGTTCTTC.

The chain carries TRBV6-5 and TRBJ1-2; TRBD1 matches at 9 bases. The ends lost 6 bases at V and 6 bases at J; junction bases unmatched: 8. The germline gives CDR1 MNHEY, CDR2 SVGAGI. The CDR3 loop spans 14 amino acids. The chain's CDR3 is CASSTPGQGHGYTF. CDR3 nucleotide sequence: TGTGCCAGCAGCACCCCGGGACAGGGACATGGCTACACCTTC.

This clone occurred once. V and J are TRBV27 and TRBJ2-3; no clear D gene. Trimming pared 5 bases from V and 5 bases from J, leaving 5 bases between. The CDR3 has 11 amino acids. Germline V gene data show CDR1 as MNHEY and CDR2 as SMNVEV (reference sequence). In DNA, the CDR3 is TGTGCCAGCAGTCCCGGAGATACGCAGTATTTT. Protein sequence: CASSPGDTQYF.

J is TRBJ2-7 and V is TRBV5-1; no clear D gene. Trimming took off 1 base at V and 3 bases at J, with 8 bases between the two ends. The CDR3 runs to 13 residues. The germline V gene has CDR1 SGHRS and CDR2 YFSETQ. This CDR3 reads CASSLKALYEQYF. The CDR3 region has the DNA TGCGCCAGCAGCTTGAAAGCTCTCTACGAGCAGTACTTC.

The V and J genes are TRBV4-1 and TRBJ2-7, with TRBD1 as a possible D gene (6 bases). Germline V lookup: CDR1 MGHRA, CDR2 YSYEKL. V lost 3 bases to trimming and J lost 6 bases, with 9 bases between them. The CDR3 extends over 12 amino acids. CDR3 loop: CASSHVGGEQYF. The CDR3 DNA reads as TGCGCCAGCAGCCACGTAGGGGGCGAGCAGTACTTC.

V and J are TRBV4-1 and TRBJ2-1, with D possibly TRBD2 on 5 matching bases. V was cut by 2 bases and J by 8 bases, with 19 bases left in between. Germline-derived CDR1 and CDR2 are MGHRA and YSYEKL. This CDR3 has 16 amino acids. The CDR3 reads CASSQPRDSYLDEQFF. In DNA, the CDR3 is TGCGCCAGCAGCCAACCCCGGGATTCATATCTCGATGAGCAGTTCTTC.

V is TRBV9 and J is TRBJ2-5; 13 nucleotides align to TRBD2. The ends lost 4 bases at V and 4 bases at J; junction bases unmatched: 4. Germline V gives CDR1 SGDLS, CDR2 YYNGEE. The CDR3 loop spans 15 amino acids. The CDR3 reads CASSPLAGGGETQYF. CDR3 DNA sequence: TGTGCCAGCAGCCCACTAGCGGGGGGGGGAGAGACCCAGTACTTC.

The CDR3 coding sequence is TGTGCCAGCAGCTTTGAAAACTCCCTCAACGAGCAGTACTTC. Amino acids: CASSFENSLNEQYF. This chain links TRBV5-6 with TRBJ2-7; D uncertain. V shed 2 bases and J shed 5 bases, with 14 bases lying between them. CDR1 is SGHDT, CDR2 YYEEEE, per germline. The length of the CDR3 is 14 residues.

The chain combines TRBV4-1 with TRBJ1-5, with D unclear. Trimming took 8 bases from V and 3 from J, leaving 17 bases between them. This CDR3 has 15 amino acids. Germline V lookup: CDR1 MGHRA, CDR2 YSYEKL. Here the CDR3 reads CASSRVRSPNQPQHF. The CDR3 DNA is TGCGCCAGCTCGCGTGTCAGATCCCCCAATCAGCCCCAGCATTTT.

The chain has TRBV7-9 and TRBJ2-1; D uncertain. The CDR3 loop spans 11 amino acids. With 10 bases removed from V and 7 bases from J, the gap between germline ends came to 11 bases. CDR1 is SEHNR, CDR2 FQNEAQ, per germline (reference sequence). The CDR3, as DNA: TGTGCCATCCAGGACGGAAATGAGCAGTTCTTC. Encoded protein: CAIQDGNEQFF.

The chain combines TRBV7-9 with TRBJ1-2; 10 positions match TRBD1. CDR1 SEHNR and CDR2 FQNEAQ come from the germline V gene (reference sequence). J lost 8 bases, V lost 5 bases, and 5 bases had no gene match. There are 13 residues in the CDR3. CDR3 amino acids: CASSPGTGVGYTF. The CDR3 DNA sequence: TGTGCCAGCAGCCCCGGGACAGGGGTCGGCTACACCTTC.

The chain joins TRBV9 to TRBJ2-2; TRBD1 aligns across 7 bases. The CDR3 is made up of 14 amino acids. The germline CDR1 and CDR2 sequences are SGDLS and YYNGEE. V lost 6 bases and J lost 1; bases outside the gene matches: 3. In nucleotides, the CDR3 is TGTGCCAGCACCCGGACAGGGAACACCGGGGAGCTGTTTTTT. This gives the protein CASTRTGNTGELFF. Together with reference TRBV9 and TRBJ2-2, the CDR3 gives the full variable domain: DSGVTQTPKHLITATGQRVTLRCSPRSGDLSVYWYQQSLDQGLQFLIQYYNGEERAKGNILERFSAQQFPDLHSELNLSSLELGDSALYFCASTRTGNTGELFFGEGSRLTVL.

The gene calls are TRBV5-4 and TRBJ2-2; D is unclear. Germline assignment: CDR1 SGHNT and CDR2 YYREEE (reference sequence). The V and J ends lost 0 bases and 4 bases respectively, with 7 bases between them. This CDR3 is 14 amino acids long. DNA for the CDR3: TGTGCCAGCAGCTTGGAGGGTTCCACCGGGGAGCTGTTTTTT. Its translation: CASSLEGSTGELFF.

The chain carries TRBV6-6 and TRBJ2-7; 7 bases align to TRBD1. The CDR3 consists of 16 residues. Germline assignment: CDR1 MNHNY and CDR2 SVGAGI (reference sequence). With 5 bases clipped from V and 2 bases from J, the junction kept 12 bases outside the gene matches. DNA of the CDR3: TGTGCCAGCAGTCACCGGGACAGAGGACTCACCTACGAGCAGTACTTC. Protein product: CASSHRDRGLTYEQYF.

Here the CDR3 reads CASSYGQGMGGELFF. The CDR3 region has the DNA TGCGCCAGCAGCTACGGACAGGGAATGGGCGGGGAGCTGTTTTTT. V is TRBV4-1 and J is TRBJ2-2, with TRBD1 identical over 8 bases. V gave up 5 bases and J gave up 7 bases; unmatched junction bases: 9. CDR1 is MGHRA and CDR2 is YSYEKL in the germline V gene. The CDR3 extends over 15 amino acids.

The rearrangement joins TRBV19 to TRBJ1-5; no definite D call. Trimming removed 1 base at V and 7 bases at J, with 8 bases between. CDR3 length equals 13 residues. Germline V gene lookup returns CDR1 LNHDA and CDR2 SQIVND (reference sequence). The CDR3 coding sequence is TGTGCCAGTAGTATAGGAGCAGGCCAGCCCCAGCATTTT. This translates into CASSIGAGQPQHF.

The genes are TRBV27 and TRBJ1-5, with D hard to call. V was trimmed by 5 bases and J by 1 base, leaving 9 bases between them. The CDR3 consists of 14 residues. Germline V gene data show CDR1 as MNHEY and CDR2 as SMNVEV (reference sequence). DNA of the CDR3: TGTGCCAGCAGTAAGGGCCGGAGCAATCAGCCCCAGCATTTT. Translated, it gives CASSKGRSNQPQHF.

This rearrangement joins TRBV11-1 to TRBJ2-7; D gene uncertain. The CDR3 covers 13 residues. V dropped 5 bases and J dropped 2 bases, with 10 bases sitting between them. Germline CDR1 and CDR2: SGHAT and FQDESV (reference sequence). CDR3 protein: CASSPAGTYEQYF. CDR3 DNA: TGTGCCAGCAGCCCCGCAGGTACCTACGAGCAGTACTTC.